One sample yielded the 10 T cell receptor beta chains listed below, sequenced in a study of OX40 agonist ivuxolimab in advanced cancers. Method: immunoSEQ multiplex PCR; TCRdb's copy keeps in-frame clones and lacks some. The profile shows about 48,000 clones, 80% to 90% of them singletons. The sequenced sample was CD4+ or CD8+ T cells sorted from blood, obtained in a trial of the OX40 agonist ivuxolimab. These receptor sequences come from an adult with an advanced solid tumor such as melanoma, head and neck, liver or kidney cancer.

V and J are TRBV6-5 and TRBJ2-7; D is perhaps TRBD2 (6 bases). The CDR3 is 13 amino acids. Germline V CDR1 and CDR2: MNHEY, SVGAGI. With 10 bases removed from V and 1 base from J, the gap between germline ends came to 14 bases. CDR3 residues: CATSPGLSYEQYF. In nucleotides, the CDR3 is TGTGCCACCTCACCGGGACTTTCCTACGAGCAGTACTTC.

The chain is built from TRBV7-2 and TRBJ1-1; TRBD1 matches at 7 bases. The CDR3 sequence is 18 residues long. Trimming at V came to 1 base and at J to 0 bases, leaving 11 bases not matched to a gene. Per germline, CDR1 SGHTA and CDR2 FQGNSA. The CDR3 bases are TGTGCCAGCAGCTTAGGGGCGGCAGGGGGGACCATGAACACTGAAGCTTTCTTT. Its protein product is CASSLGAAGGTMNTEAFF. Full variable domain (outside the CDR3, taken from reference TRBV7-2 and TRBJ1-1): GAGVSQSPSNKVTEKGKDVELRCDPISGHTALYWYRQSLGQGLEFLIYFQGNSAPDKSGLPSDRFSAERTGGSVSTLTIQRTQQEDSAVYLCASSLGAAGGTMNTEAFFGQGTRLTVV.

This clone was detected a few times. The chain carries TRBV9 and TRBJ2-2; D unresolved. V gave up 2 bases and J gave up 6 bases, with 2 bases separating them. CDR1 is SGDLS, CDR2 YYNGEE, per germline. The CDR3 has 11 amino acids. The CDR3 is CASSVSGELFF. CDR3 in DNA: TGTGCCAGCAGCGTGTCCGGGGAGCTGTTTTTT.

This sequence joins TRBV28 and TRBJ2-3, with 10 bases aligning to TRBD2. There are 15 residues in the CDR3. Unmatched junction bases numbered 3, after V lost 5 bases and J lost 1 base. The germline V gene encodes CDR1 MDHEN and CDR2 SYDVKM. In nucleotides, the CDR3 is TGTGCCAGCAGTCCCCTAGCGGGGGGCACAGATACGCAGTATTTT. Its translation is CASSPLAGGTDTQYF.

V is TRBV6-1 and J is TRBJ2-1, with no clear D. V was shortened by 6 bases and J by 8 bases, with 11 bases between the two germline ends. CDR1 MNHNS and CDR2 SASEGT come from the germline V gene. The CDR3 length is 12 residues. CDR3 residues: CASSTAWDEQFF. Here the CDR3 DNA reads TGTGCCAGCAGCACGGCCTGGGATGAGCAGTTCTTC.

This chain connects TRBV27 to TRBJ1-2; 8 nucleotides line up with TRBD1. The CDR3 consists of 14 residues. Germline V CDR1 and CDR2: MNHEY, SMNVEV (reference sequence). Losses at the gene ends were 5 bases for V and 2 bases for J; bases not matched to a gene: 4. CDR3 loop: CASSPGGWNYGYTF. The CDR3 DNA is TGTGCCAGCAGTCCAGGGGGCTGGAACTATGGCTACACCTTC.

The V call is TRBV30, the J call TRBJ2-7; D tentatively reads TRBD1 or TRBD2 (5 bases each). The CDR3 extends over 11 amino acids. Trimming pared 5 bases from V and 3 bases from J, leaving 8 bases between. The germline V gene has CDR1 GTSNPN and CDR2 SVGIG (reference sequence). CDR3 region: CAWGDGYEQYF. In nucleotides, the CDR3 is TGTGCCTGGGGGGACGGCTACGAGCAGTACTTC.

The chain joins TRBV5-4 to TRBJ2-5, with 11 bases that match TRBD2. CDR1 and CDR2 (germline): SGHNT, YYREEE (reference sequence). The CDR3 is 15 amino acids. The V gene end was trimmed by 0 bases and the J gene end by 4 bases; junction bases not matched to a gene: 2. CDR3 nucleotides: TGTGCCAGCAGCTTGGCACTAGCGGGGGCAGAGACCCAGTACTTC. Translating it yields CASSLALAGAETQYF.

This rearrangement joins TRBV9 to TRBJ2-7; 11 bases are a match to TRBD1. This CDR3 region has 15 residues. Trimming cost V 4 bases and J 2 bases; bases outside gene matches: 5. CDR1 and CDR2 (germline): SGDLS, YYNGEE. The CDR3 nucleotides read TGTGCCAGCAGCTCCGGACAGGGGGCACCCTACGAGCAGTACTTC. Translating it yields CASSSGQGAPYEQYF.

The chain couples TRBV7-6 to TRBJ2-3, with a possible D match to TRBD2 (7 bases). Per the germline V gene, CDR1 is SGHVS and CDR2 is FNYEAQ. There are 15 residues in the CDR3. With 5 bases removed from V and 5 bases from J, the gap between germline ends came to 17 bases. CDR3 loop: CASSPDGGPIDTQYF. The CDR3, as DNA: TGTGCCAGCAGCCCAGACGGGGGGCCGATAGATACGCAGTATTTT.